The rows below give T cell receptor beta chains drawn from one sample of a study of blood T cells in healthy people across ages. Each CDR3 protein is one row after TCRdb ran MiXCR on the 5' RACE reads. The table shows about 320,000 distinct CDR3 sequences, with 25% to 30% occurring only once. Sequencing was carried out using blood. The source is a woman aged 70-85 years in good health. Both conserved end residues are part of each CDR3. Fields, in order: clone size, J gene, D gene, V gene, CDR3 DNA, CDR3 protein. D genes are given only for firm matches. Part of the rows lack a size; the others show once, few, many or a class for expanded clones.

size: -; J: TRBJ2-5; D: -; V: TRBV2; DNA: TGTGCCAGCAGTAATCAGCCAAAAGAGACCCAGTACTTC; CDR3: CASSNQPKETQYF
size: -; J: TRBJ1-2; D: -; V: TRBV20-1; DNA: TGCAGTGCTGAGACGGGCGCCGGCTACACCTTC; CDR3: CSAETGAGYTF
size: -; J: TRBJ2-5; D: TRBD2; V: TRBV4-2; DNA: TGTGCCAGCAGCCAAACCGGGGGGGAGACCCAGTGCTTC; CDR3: CASSQTGGETQCF
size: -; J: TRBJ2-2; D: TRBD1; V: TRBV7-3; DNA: TGTGCCAGCAGTTTGGGACAGGGCGACACCGGGGAGCTGTTTTTT; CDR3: CASSLGQGDTGELFF
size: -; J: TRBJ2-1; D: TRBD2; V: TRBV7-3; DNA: TGTGCCAGCAGCCCGGGGACTAGCGGGGGCCTGGCTAAATTCTTC; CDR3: CASSPGTSGGLAKFF
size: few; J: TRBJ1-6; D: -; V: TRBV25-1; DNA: TGTGCCAGCAGTGAACCCCGTAGGGGCCGTGGTTCACCCCTCCACTTT; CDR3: CASSEPRRGRGSPLHF
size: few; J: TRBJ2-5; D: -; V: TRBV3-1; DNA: TGTGCCAGCAGCCAAGGAACTATACAGGGATGGGAGACCCAGTACTTC; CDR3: CASSQGTIQGWETQYF
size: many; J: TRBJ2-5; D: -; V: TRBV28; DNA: TGTGCCAGCAGTTTCGCAGGGGTGCCTCAAGAGACCCAGTACTTC; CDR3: CASSFAGVPQETQYF
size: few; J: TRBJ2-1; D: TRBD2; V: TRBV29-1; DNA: TGCAGCGCCGATAGGGGAGGGTACAATGAGCAGTTCTTC; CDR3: CSADRGGYNEQFF
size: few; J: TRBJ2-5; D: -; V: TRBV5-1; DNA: TGCGCCAGCAGCCACCCTGTAGACGGGACCCAGTACTTC; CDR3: CASSHPVDGTQYF
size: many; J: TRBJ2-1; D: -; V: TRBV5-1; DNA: TGCGCCAGCAGCCCTTACTCGGGGGCTCTCACAAATGAGCAGTTCTTC; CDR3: CASSPYSGALTNEQFF
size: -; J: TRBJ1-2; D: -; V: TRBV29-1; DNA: TGCAGCGTTGAAACCCTGAGGGGCTATGGCTACACCTTC; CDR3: CSVETLRGYGYTF
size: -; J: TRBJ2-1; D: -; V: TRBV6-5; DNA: TGTGCCAGCAGCTTCGACCACTACAATGAGCAGTTCTTC; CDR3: CASSFDHYNEQFF
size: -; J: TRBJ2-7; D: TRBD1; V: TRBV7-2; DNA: TGTGCCAGCAGCACAACAGGGGCCTTACCCTCCTACGAGCAGTACTTC; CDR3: CASSTTGALPSYEQYF
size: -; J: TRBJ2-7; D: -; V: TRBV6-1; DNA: TGTGCCAGCGGCCAAGGGGCCCTAGTCGGCTTCGGGTACGAGCAGTACTTC; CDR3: CASGQGALVGFGYEQYF
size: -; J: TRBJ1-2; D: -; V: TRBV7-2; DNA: TGTGCCAGCAGCAAAGACGCTCGGGGATATGGCTACACCTTC; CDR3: CASSKDARGYGYTF
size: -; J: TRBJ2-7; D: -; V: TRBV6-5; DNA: TGTGCCAGCCGACCGGACAAGGCCTACGAGCAGTACTTC; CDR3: CASRPDKAYEQYF
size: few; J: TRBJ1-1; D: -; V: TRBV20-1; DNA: TGCAGTGCTAGCATAAAGACAGGCACTGAAGCTTTCTTT; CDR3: CSASIKTGTEAFF
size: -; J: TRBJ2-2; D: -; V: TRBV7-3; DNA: TGTGCCAGCAGCTTTACTAGGGGCACCGGGGAGCTGTTTTTT; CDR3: CASSFTRGTGELFF